A selection of T cell receptor beta chains follows, all from one sample in a study of blood T cell repertoires in COVID-19. Measured with immunoSEQ multiplex PCR; TCRdb has only the in-frame clones, and not every one. The data hold about 670,000 clones, with approximately 90% observed a single time. Input material: peripheral blood. These TCRs come from a woman aged 18 to 35 with acute or convalescent COVID-19. The CDR3 runs from the conserved cysteine through the conserved F or W. D genes are given only for firm matches. The size entry is marked missing in some rows and otherwise reads once, few, many or a size class.

D gene,J gene,V gene,clone size,CDR3 protein,CDR3 DNA
TRBD2,TRBJ2-3,TRBV7-2,NA,CASSLISGGRTDTQYF,TGTGCCAGCAGCTTAATTAGCGGGGGGCGCACAGATACGCAGTATTTT
NA,TRBJ1-1,TRBV7-9,NA,CASSRQTNTEAFF,TGTGCCAGCAGCCGACAGACGAACACTGAAGCTTTCTTT
TRBD2,TRBJ2-3,TRBV4-2,NA,CASSQGVAGGQTDTQYF,TGTGCCAGCAGCCAAGGGGTAGCGGGGGGGCAGACAGATACGCAGTATTTT
TRBD1,TRBJ2-7,TRBV6-5,once,CASSLTGILAYEQYF,TGTGCCAGCAGTCTGACAGGGATTCTGGCCTACGAGCAGTACTTC
NA,TRBJ1-3,TRBV7-2,NA,CASSLKGSRDAIYF,TGTGCCAGCAGCTTAAAGGGGTCTAGGGATGCCATATATTTT
NA,TRBJ2-1,TRBV7-9,once,CASSLQGSSSYNEQFF,TGTGCCAGCAGCTTACAGGGCTCGAGCTCCTACAATGAGCAGTTCTTC
TRBD2,TRBJ2-2,TRBV19,NA,CASRGGTSGFRGGELFF,TGTGCCAGTCGGGGGGGGACTAGCGGGTTCCGCGGCGGGGAGCTGTTTTTT
TRBD1,TRBJ1-1,TRBV5-6,NA,CASSLGTGNTEAFF,TGTGCCAGCAGCTTGGGGACAGGGAACACTGAAGCTTTCTTT
NA,TRBJ1-3,TRBV15,NA,CATSREGAGGNTIYF,TGTGCCACCAGCAGAGAGGGAGCGGGAGGAAACACCATATATTTT
TRBD1,TRBJ2-2,TRBV7-9,NA,CASSRTGNTGELFF,TGTGCCAGCAGCCGGACAGGGAACACCGGGGAGCTGTTTTTT
NA,TRBJ1-1,TRBV3-1/TRBV3-2,NA,CASSLDRGPPGTEAFF,TGTGCCAGCAGCCTTGACCGAGGGCCACCCGGGACTGAAGCTTTCTTT
NA,TRBJ2-5,TRBV6-5,NA,CAVRGGPETQYF,TGTGCCGTCCGCGGGGGCCCGGAGACCCAGTACTTC
NA,TRBJ2-3,TRBV6-4,NA,CASSESGGADTQYF,TGTGCCAGCAGTGAATCGGGGGGCGCGGATACGCAGTATTTT
TRBD1,TRBJ2-2,TRBV9,NA,CASRQGESGELFF,TGTGCCAGCAGACAGGGGGAATCCGGGGAGCTGTTTTTT
NA,TRBJ2-7,TRBV5-1,NA,CASSLGGTPSYEQYF,TGCGCCAGCAGCTTGGGAGGGACTCCATCCTACGAGCAGTACTTC
NA,TRBJ1-2,TRBV24-1,NA,CATSDLEGDGYTF,TGTGCCACCAGTGATTTAGAGGGTGATGGCTACACCTTC
NA,TRBJ2-7,TRBV3-1/TRBV3-2,NA,CASSRDSRYEQYF,TGTGCCAGCAGCCGGGACTCAAGGTACGAGCAGTACTTC
TRBD1,TRBJ1-4,TRBV7-9,NA,CASSLGDRGKLFF,TGTGCCAGCAGCTTAGGGGACAGGGGGAAACTGTTTTTT